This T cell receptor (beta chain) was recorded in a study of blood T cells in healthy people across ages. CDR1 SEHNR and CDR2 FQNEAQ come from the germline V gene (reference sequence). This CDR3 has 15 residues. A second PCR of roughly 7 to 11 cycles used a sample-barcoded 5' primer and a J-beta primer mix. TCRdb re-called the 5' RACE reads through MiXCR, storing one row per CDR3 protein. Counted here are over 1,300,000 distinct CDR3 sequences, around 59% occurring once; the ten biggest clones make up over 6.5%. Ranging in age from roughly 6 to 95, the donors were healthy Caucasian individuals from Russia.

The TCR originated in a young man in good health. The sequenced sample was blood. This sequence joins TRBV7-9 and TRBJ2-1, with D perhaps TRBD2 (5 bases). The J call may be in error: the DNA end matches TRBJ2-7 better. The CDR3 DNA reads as TGTGCCAGCAGCTCGAGTCCCGGGATTACCTACGAGCAGTACTTC. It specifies CASSSSPGITYEQYF.